What follows describes a single T cell receptor (beta chain). The record originates from a study of blood T cell repertoires in COVID-19. The CDR3 totals 14 residues. Trimming took 6 bases from V and 5 from J; bases not matched to a gene: 6. Germline loops: CDR1 LNHDA, CDR2 SQIVND (reference sequence). Authors' analysis steps: Amplification from reference gene primers served as the basis for estimated nucleated cell counts. Using immunoSEQ multiplex PCR, the repertoire was profiled, and TCRdb retains in-frame clones only, with some absent. The V and J calls and clone size are taken from that table; D and trimming were inferred from the DNA. The top ten clones hold about 5% of a sample with some 100,000 clones, 88% of them seen once.

V is TRBV19 and J is TRBJ1-1; 10 bases line up with TRBD1. The origin of this receptor is a woman older than 75 with active COVID-19. Sequenced sample: peripheral blood. The CDR3 nucleotides are TGTGCCAGTAGGACGACAGGGGGCCCGACTGAAGCTTTCTTT. Translated: CASRTTGGPTEAFF.